This T cell receptor beta chain was captured by sequencing in a study of blood T cell repertoires in COVID-19. Across the study: Material from acute and convalescent COVID-19 was sourced from the United States, Italy and Spain. Sources were T cells, B-cell-depleted T cells, or PBMCs; the material itself was cDNA or gDNA.

Original methodology: Counts of nucleated cells, estimated from reference gene primer amplification, were obtained. The protocol was immunoSEQ multiplex PCR, while the TCRdb copy is restricted to in-frame clones and leaves out a portion. The V and J calls and clone size were taken over from that table, and D and trimming were inferred from the DNA. Of over 75,000 clones listed, roughly nine tenths are singletons. J lost 8 bases, V lost 2 bases, and 15 bases had no gene match. This CDR3 region has 17 residues. CDR1 MNHEY and CDR2 SMNVEV come from the germline V gene (reference sequence). Sample: peripheral blood. The TCR sequence derives from a woman aged 80 or older with active COVID-19. The rearrangement uses TRBV27 and TRBJ2-1; 7 bases align to TRBD2. The CDR3 sequence: CASSLTTGGGGPYEQFF. CDR3 DNA: TGTGCCAGCAGTTTAACGACCGGCGGGGGAGGGCCTTATGAGCAGTTCTTC.